Below, 30 T cell receptor beta chains from the same sample are listed, as sequenced in a study of T cell responses to AZD1222 COVID-19 vaccine. Sequencing was performed with immunoSEQ multiplex PCR; in TCRdb, only in-frame clones are kept and a portion is missing. The sample has around 130,000 clones, about 89% seen once; the top ten hold 5.4%. Sample: peripheral blood, taken on day 0 of AZD1222 vaccination. All receptors derive from an adult in good health.

The chain carries TRBV27 and TRBJ2-2; possible D gene TRBD2, 5 bases. Per the germline V gene, CDR1 is MNHEY and CDR2 is SMNVEV (reference sequence). V lost 3 bases to trimming and J lost 7 bases, with 12 bases between them. This CDR3 is 14 amino acids long. The CDR3 reads CASSFASLGGELFF. The CDR3 DNA follows: TGTGCCAGCAGTTTCGCTAGCTTAGGCGGGGAGCTGTTTTTT.

The CDR3 loop is CASSPSPSHREFYEQYF. Written as DNA, the CDR3 is TGTGCCAGCTCACCTTCGCCCAGCCACAGGGAATTCTACGAGCAGTACTTC. This chain links TRBV18 with TRBJ2-7; a possible D gene is TRBD1 (6 bases). Per the germline V gene, CDR1 is KGHSH and CDR2 is LQKENI. This CDR3 region has 17 residues. The V end lost 3 bases, the J end lost 3 bases, and 21 bases lay between the germline ends.

The chain joins TRBV7-3 to TRBJ1-2, with D hard to call. V lost 1 base and J lost 7, with 10 bases in between. Germline lookup yields CDR1 SGHTA and CDR2 FQGTGA. The length of the CDR3 is 13 residues. Here the CDR3 reads CASSLRVEGGYTF. The CDR3 region has the DNA TGTGCCAGCAGCTTAAGGGTGGAAGGTGGCTACACCTTC. The full variable domain, its missing parts supplied by reference TRBV7-3 and TRBJ1-2, is GAGVSQTPSNKVTEKGKYVELRCDPISGHTALYWYRQSLGQGPEFLIYFQGTGAADDSGLPNDRFFAVRPEGSVSTLKIQRTERGDSAVYLCASSLRVEGGYTFGSGTRLTVV.

With regard to this clone: The same CDR3 can be traced to other DNA sequences in this sample. CDR3 amino acids: CASSIRATNEKLFF. The CDR3 nucleotides read TGTGCCAGTAGTATTAGGGCTACTAATGAAAAACTGTTTTTT. The J gene is TRBJ1-4, the V gene TRBV19; D gene ambiguous. Per the germline V gene, CDR1 is LNHDA and CDR2 is SQIVND (reference sequence). This CDR3 region has 14 residues. V lost 3 bases, J lost 2 bases, and 7 bases lay in between.

The chain combines TRBV6-6 with TRBJ1-5; D call uncertain. V lost 0 bases and J lost 1, with 7 bases in between. CDR1 MNHNY and CDR2 SVGAGI come from the germline V gene (reference sequence). CDR3 size: 15 residues. CDR3 region: CASSYSSGSNQPQHF. CDR3 DNA: TGTGCCAGCAGTTACTCGTCGGGGAGCAATCAGCCCCAGCATTTT.

This chain joins TRBV11-2 and TRBJ2-2, with a weak D call TRBD1 (5 bases). The length of the CDR3 is 15 residues. Trimming took 1 base from V and 4 from J, leaving 10 bases between them. Germline-derived CDR1 and CDR2 are SGHAT and FQNNGV. This CDR3 reads CASSLVGQGTGELFF. The CDR3 DNA sequence: TGTGCCAGCAGCTTAGTAGGGCAGGGCACCGGGGAGCTGTTTTTT.

This clone was seen a single time. The CDR3, as DNA: TGTGCCAGCAGAGACAGGGGAAATATCGGGGAGCTGTTTTTT. It codes for CASRDRGNIGELFF. V is TRBV11-2 and J is TRBJ2-2, with 8 bases that match TRBD1. Germline V gives CDR1 SGHAT, CDR2 FQNNGV. The CDR3 runs to 14 residues. J lost 7 bases, V lost 6 bases, and 7 bases had no gene match.

The rearrangement joins TRBV5-1 to TRBJ1-3, with D perhaps TRBD1 (6 bases). The length of the CDR3 is 14 residues. Germline V gives CDR1 SGHRS, CDR2 YFSETQ. The V and J ends lost 7 bases and 2 bases respectively, with 13 bases between them. The CDR3 DNA sequence: TGCGCCAGCCGACCGCAGGGGACTGGAAACACCATATATTTT. This sequence encodes CASRPQGTGNTIYF.

V gene TRBV5-4 combines with J gene TRBJ1-6; no firm D call. V gave up 2 bases and J gave up 8 bases, with 8 bases separating them. The CDR3 length is 13 residues. Germline V CDR1 and CDR2: SGHNT, YYREEE (reference sequence). Here the CDR3 DNA reads TGTGCCAGCAGCTTAATCCCGGATTCACCCCTCCACTTT. This gives the protein CASSLIPDSPLHF.

The genes are TRBV5-1 and TRBJ1-1; D gene unclear. This CDR3 is built from 14 residues. Germline V CDR1 and CDR2: SGHRS, YFSETQ. V shed 7 bases and J shed 1 base, with 14 bases lying between them. The DNA of the CDR3 is TGCGCCAGCTCCAGTCTCGCAACGAACACTGAAGCTTTCTTT. As protein: CASSSLATNTEAFF.

V and J are TRBV7-2 and TRBJ1-6, with TRBD1 as a possible D gene (5 bases). The length of the CDR3 is 14 residues. Trimming cost V 3 bases and J 9 bases, with 12 bases left between them. The germline CDR1 and CDR2 sequences are SGHTA and FQGNSA. In DNA, the CDR3 is TGTGCCAGCAGCTTCTCAAACGGGGGTTCACCCCTCCACTTT. Its protein is CASSFSNGGSPLHF.

V usage is TRBV2 and J usage is TRBJ1-5; 10 bases align to TRBD1. The ends lost 5 bases at V and 4 bases at J; junction bases unmatched: 8. The CDR3 totals 16 residues. The germline V gene encodes CDR1 SNHLY and CDR2 FYNNEI. This CDR3 is CASSSDRGVGNQPQHF. Written as DNA, the CDR3 is TGTGCCAGCAGTTCGGACAGGGGGGTCGGGAATCAGCCCCAGCATTTT.

This chain uses TRBV30 with TRBJ1-2; D gene ambiguous. The CDR3 extends over 10 amino acids. Germline V gene lookup returns CDR1 GTSNPN and CDR2 SVGIG (reference sequence). The V end lost 1 base, the J end lost 13 bases, and 10 bases lay between the germline ends. The CDR3 reads CAWSAYVVTF. CDR3 bases: TGTGCCTGGAGTGCCTATGTAGTCACCTTC.

This chain connects TRBV10-2 to TRBJ1-3, with D perhaps matching TRBD1 (5 bases). The CDR3 loop spans 15 amino acids. V was shortened by 6 bases and J by 0 bases, with 12 bases between the two germline ends. Germline CDR1 and CDR2: WSHSY and SAAADI. CDR3 in amino acids: CASRDTGISGNTIYF. CDR3 sequence (DNA): TGCGCCAGCAGGGACACAGGAATCTCTGGAAACACCATATATTTT.

The chain carries TRBV6-1 and TRBJ1-5; no definite D call. This CDR3 comprises 14 residues. Trimming removed 2 bases at V and 10 bases at J, with 15 bases between. The germline V gene has CDR1 MNHNS and CDR2 SASEGT. The CDR3 loop is CASSERRRPAPQHF. The DNA of the CDR3 is TGTGCCAGCAGTGAAAGGAGGAGGCCAGCCCCCCAGCATTTT.

The CDR3 sequence is CASSLVGKTDTQYF. The DNA for the CDR3 is TGCGCCAGCAGCTTGGTGGGGAAGACAGATACGCAGTATTTT. V and J are TRBV5-1 and TRBJ2-3; D remains unclear. Germline-derived CDR1 and CDR2 are SGHRS and YFSETQ. CDR3 length equals 14 residues. V was clipped by 0 bases and J by 3 bases, with 8 bases between them.

Only one count was recorded for this clone. CDR3 coding DNA: TGTGCCAGCAGTTACAGGGAATCGGGTTATGGCTACACCTTC. As protein: CASSYRESGYGYTF. The chain couples TRBV6-5 to TRBJ1-2; D is ambiguous. In germline, CDR1 is MNHEY, CDR2 SVGAGI. CDR3 length: 14 residues. V lost 2 bases and J lost 5, with 12 bases in between.

The V gene is TRBV24-1, the J gene TRBJ1-2; TRBD1 is a possible D gene (6 bases). Trimming left V 6 bases short and J 5 bases short, with 18 bases between. CDR1 KGHDR and CDR2 SFDVKD come from the germline V gene. The CDR3 is 15 residues long. In DNA, the CDR3 is TGTGCCACCAGTACAAACCACACAGGGTTTTATGGCTACACCTTC. Its translation: CATSTNHTGFYGYTF.

The chain combines TRBV6-4 with TRBJ2-2; 9 bases line up with TRBD2. With 6 bases clipped from V and 1 base from J, the junction kept 3 bases outside the gene matches. This CDR3 contains 15 residues. Germline V lookup: CDR1 MRHNA, CDR2 SNTAGT. Here the CDR3 reads CASSALAGNTGELFF. Written as DNA, the CDR3 is TGTGCCAGCAGCGCACTAGCGGGGAACACCGGGGAGCTGTTTTTT.

V gene TRBV19 combines with J gene TRBJ1-2; D call uncertain. V was shortened by 5 bases and J by 8 bases, with 15 bases between the two germline ends. Germline lookup yields CDR1 LNHDA and CDR2 SQIVND (reference sequence). The CDR3 loop spans 13 amino acids. The CDR3 DNA reads as TGTGCCAGTAGTCACAGTTTACTGGACGGCTACACCTTC. Its translation is CASSHSLLDGYTF.

This clone showed up just a few times. The rearrangement uses TRBV30 and TRBJ1-5; a weak D match, TRBD1 (5 bases). This CDR3 spans 16 amino acids. V lost 2 bases and J lost 0, with 14 bases in between. Germline loops: CDR1 GTSNPN, CDR2 SVGIG (reference sequence). In DNA, the CDR3 is TGTGCCTGGAGTCTGGAGGACATTCATAGCAATCAGCCCCAGCATTTT. As protein: CAWSLEDIHSNQPQHF.

This chain connects TRBV6-5 to TRBJ2-3; a weak D match, TRBD2 (6 bases). The V gene lost 2 bases and the J gene lost 4 bases, with 10 bases spanning the gap. CDR3 length equals 14 residues. Germline V gene lookup returns CDR1 MNHEY and CDR2 SVGAGI. The CDR3, as DNA: TGTGCCAGCAGTTACCGGGGGATGCCAGATACGCAGTATTTT. Translation: CASSYRGMPDTQYF.

The chain carries TRBV11-2 and TRBJ1-2, with D uncertain. Trimming left V 1 base short and J 8 bases short, with 8 bases between. CDR1 SGHAT and CDR2 FQNNGV come from the germline V gene. The CDR3 totals 12 residues. This chain's CDR3 is CASSLAERGYTF. DNA for the CDR3: TGTGCCAGCAGCTTAGCAGAGCGGGGCTACACCTTC.

The genes are TRBV4-1 and TRBJ2-7; D uncertain. The CDR3 totals 13 residues. The germline V and J ends were trimmed by 0 bases and 3 bases, with 6 bases remaining between them. CDR1 is MGHRA and CDR2 is YSYEKL in the germline V gene. The CDR3 protein is CASSQDTVYEQYF. In nucleotides, the CDR3 is TGCGCCAGCAGCCAAGATACCGTCTACGAGCAGTACTTC.

The rearrangement uses TRBV7-9 and TRBJ2-4; TRBD2 aligns across 9 bases. Trimming at V came to 3 bases and at J to 1 base, leaving 4 bases not matched to a gene. This CDR3 is 16 amino acids long. CDR1 and CDR2 from the germline V gene are SEHNR and FQNEAQ (reference sequence). The DNA of the CDR3 is TGTGCCAGCAGCTTGGGACTAGCTGTGGCCAAAAACATTCAGTACTTC. Translated, it gives CASSLGLAVAKNIQYF.

V usage is TRBV5-8 and J usage is TRBJ1-6, with TRBD1 identical over 9 bases. V lost 2 bases to trimming and J lost 3 bases; unmatched junction nucleotides: 6. Germline CDR1 SGHTS, CDR2 YDEGEE. The CDR3 has 17 amino acids. The CDR3 DNA sequence: TGTGCCAGCAGCTTTTGGGACAGGGTTGGCTATAATTCACCCCTCCACTTT. It yields the protein CASSFWDRVGYNSPLHF.

This sequence joins TRBV6-5 and TRBJ2-1; 8 nucleotides match TRBD2. Looked up from germline, CDR1 is MNHEY and CDR2 is SVGAGI. The CDR3 sequence is 14 residues long. Trimming at V came to 8 bases and at J to 6 bases, leaving 9 bases not matched to a gene. The CDR3 DNA sequence: TGTGCCAGCTATCCCGGGACTAGAGGCAATGAGCAGTTCTTC. Protein sequence: CASYPGTRGNEQFF.

The chain carries TRBV15 and TRBJ2-1; D remains unclear. This CDR3 has 14 residues. Germline assignment: CDR1 LNHNV and CDR2 YYDKDF (reference sequence). Trimming left V 4 bases short and J 0 bases short, with 7 bases between. The CDR3, as DNA: TGTGCCACCAGCATAATCGGCTCCTACAATGAGCAGTTCTTC. It codes for CATSIIGSYNEQFF.

The sample holds one count of this clone. The V and J genes are TRBV20-1 and TRBJ1-2, with TRBD1 matching 8 bases. The CDR3 consists of 11 residues. CDR1 and CDR2 (germline): DFQATT, SNEGSKA (reference sequence). Trimming at V came to 5 bases and at J to 4 bases, leaving 0 bases not matched to a gene. The CDR3 spells CSAGQGYGYTF. The CDR3 DNA is TGCAGTGCTGGACAGGGCTATGGCTACACCTTC.

This clone has a handful of counts. V usage is TRBV5-1 and J usage is TRBJ1-1; a weak D match, TRBD1 (5 bases). Trimming pared 4 bases from V and 10 bases from J, leaving 14 bases between. In germline, CDR1 is SGHRS, CDR2 YFSETQ. The CDR3 runs 12 residues. DNA of the CDR3: TGCGCCAGCAGCCCAGGGAGCGTAGTAGCTTTCTTT. Residues: CASSPGSVVAFF.